One sample yielded the 20 T cell receptor beta chains listed below, sequenced in a study of blood T cell repertoires in COVID-19. The table came from immunoSEQ multiplex PCR; TCRdb's copy has only in-frame clones and leaves some out. The sample records 430,000 or so clones, 70% to 90% being singletons. The specimen was peripheral blood. All receptors derive from a man aged 18 to 29 with COVID-19, enrolled during active disease.

The chain links TRBV11-3 to TRBJ2-1; D possibly corresponds to TRBD1 (5 bases). CDR3 length: 16 residues. Trimming left V 3 bases short and J 2 bases short, with 14 bases between. From germline, CDR1 is SGHNT and CDR2 YENEEA. DNA for the CDR3: TGTGCCAGCAGCTTGGGTGGTATAGGGGCCTACAATGAGCAGTTCTTC. Its protein is CASSLGGIGAYNEQFF.

The V and J genes are TRBV13 and TRBJ2-2; D possibly corresponds to TRBD2 (6 bases). The CDR3 is 15 amino acids. Germline V CDR1 and CDR2: PRHDT, FYEKMQ (reference sequence). V shed 5 bases and J shed 5 bases, with 15 bases lying between them. CDR3 loop: CASSPPPAGTGELFF. In nucleotides, the CDR3 is TGTGCCAGCAGCCCCCCCCCGGCGGGGACCGGGGAGCTGTTTTTT.

The chain joins TRBV10-2 to TRBJ2-5; 9 bases map to TRBD1. V was clipped by 7 bases and J by 5 bases; unmatched bases: 11. The CDR3 has 15 amino acids. Germline CDR1 is WSHSY and CDR2 is SAAADI. This CDR3 reads CASKDRGISWETQYF. The CDR3 nucleotides read TGCGCCAGCAAAGACAGGGGGATCTCATGGGAGACCCAGTACTTC.

The chain recombines TRBV5-1 with TRBJ2-2; 9 positions match TRBD2. Trimming at V came to 3 bases and at J to 7 bases, leaving 10 bases not matched to a gene. The CDR3 extends over 16 amino acids. CDR1 and CDR2 from the germline V gene are SGHRS and YFSETQ. CDR3 in amino acids: CASSSGGLASFGELFF. The CDR3 region has the DNA TGCGCCAGCAGCTCAGGGGGACTAGCATCGTTCGGGGAGCTGTTTTTT.

The J gene is TRBJ2-1, the V gene TRBV6-2 or TRBV6-3, with 7 bases lining up with TRBD2. After removal of 5 bases from V and 5 bases from J, the junction contained 9 bases not matched to a gene. The CDR3 has 15 residues. Germline CDR1 MNHEY, CDR2 SVGEGT. CDR3 sequence reads: CASSALGTKDNEQFF. CDR3 sequence (DNA): TGTGCCAGCAGTGCCCTGGGGACTAAAGACAATGAGCAGTTCTTC.

The V and J genes are TRBV19 and TRBJ1-6; D gene unclear. CDR1 LNHDA and CDR2 SQIVND come from the germline V gene (reference sequence). Trimming took 7 bases from V and 7 from J, leaving 11 bases between them. The CDR3 runs 13 residues. CDR3 nucleotide sequence: TGTGCCAGTAATCCGGGAGGGAATTCACCCCTCCACTTT. This gives the protein CASNPGGNSPLHF.

The genes are TRBV11-2 and TRBJ2-3; 8 nucleotides line up with TRBD2. CDR3 size: 15 residues. Per germline, CDR1 SGHAT and CDR2 FQNNGV. With V trimmed by 7 bases and J by 2 bases, 8 bases remained unmatched. The CDR3 sequence is CASTGWRGATDTQYF. Here the CDR3 DNA reads TGTGCCAGCACCGGTTGGCGGGGGGCCACAGATACGCAGTATTTT.

The chain carries TRBV5-8 and TRBJ2-7; tentative D call: TRBD1 (6 bases). Trimming left V 4 bases short and J 2 bases short, with 13 bases between. The germline V gene encodes CDR1 SGHTS and CDR2 YDEGEE. The CDR3 has 14 amino acids. The DNA for the CDR3 is TGTGCCAGCAGCCGGATGGACAGACCCTACGAGCAGTACTTC. Protein: CASSRMDRPYEQYF. The full variable domain, in which reference TRBV5-8 and TRBJ2-7 provide the parts outside the CDR3, is EAGVTQSPTHLIKTRGQQATLRCSPISGHTSVYWYQQALGLGLQFLLWYDEGEERNRGNFPPRFSGRQFPNYSSELNVNALELEDSALYLCASSRMDRPYEQYFGPGTRLTVT.

J is TRBJ1-5 and V is TRBV19, with 7 nucleotides matching TRBD1. This CDR3 contains 14 residues. V gave up 6 bases and J gave up 0 bases; unmatched junction bases: 2. The germline gives CDR1 LNHDA, CDR2 SQIVND (reference sequence). CDR3 DNA: TGTGCCAGTAGGACAGGGTATAGCAATCAGCCCCAGCATTTT. Protein product: CASRTGYSNQPQHF.

The CDR3 DNA reads TGTGCCAGCAGTTTCGCAAGGACACTACCCAGAGGTGAGCAGTACTTC. Its translation: CASSFARTLPRGEQYF. J is TRBJ2-7 and V is TRBV6-5, with D tentatively TRBD1 (5 bases). The CDR3 contains 16 residues. V was pared by 4 bases and J by 7 bases, with 23 bases between. Germline V gene lookup returns CDR1 MNHEY and CDR2 SVGAGI.

This sequence joins TRBV9 and TRBJ2-7; 11 bases are a match to TRBD2. The CDR3 sequence is 15 residues long. Trimming cost V 0 bases and J 5 bases; bases outside gene matches: 4. Germline CDR1 is SGDLS and CDR2 is YYNGEE. The CDR3 DNA follows: TGTGCCAGCAGCGTAGAACTAGCGGGAGATAACGAGCAGTACTTC. It specifies CASSVELAGDNEQYF. Using reference TRBV9 and TRBJ2-7 for the parts outside the CDR3, the full variable domain is DSGVTQTPKHLITATGQRVTLRCSPRSGDLSVYWYQQSLDQGLQFLIQYYNGEERAKGNILERFSAQQFPDLHSELNLSSLELGDSALYFCASSVELAGDNEQYFGPGTRLTVT.

Points on this clone: The same CDR3 arises from other DNA sequences in this sample as well. This chain joins TRBV7-2 and TRBJ2-1; D remains ambiguous. V was pared by 4 bases and J by 1 base, with 11 bases between. The CDR3 is made up of 15 amino acids. The germline V gene encodes CDR1 SGHTA and CDR2 FQGNSA. As DNA, the CDR3 is TGTGCCAGCAGCTCCCCCACCGGGTCCTACAATGAGCAGTTCTTC. It yields the protein CASSSPTGSYNEQFF.

This chain uses TRBV5-1 with TRBJ2-7, with D perhaps TRBD2 (6 bases). V was trimmed by 3 bases and J by 0 bases, leaving 13 bases between them. CDR1 and CDR2 (germline): SGHRS, YFSETQ. This CDR3 is 15 amino acids long. CDR3 in amino acids: CASSWGLSSSYEQYF. CDR3 nucleotide sequence: TGCGCCAGCAGCTGGGGACTGTCAAGCTCCTACGAGCAGTACTTC.

This chain uses TRBV2 with TRBJ1-2; D is undetermined. V lost 11 bases and J 3 bases, leaving 16 bases between the germline ends. The CDR3 runs 13 residues. Germline V gene lookup returns CDR1 SNHLY and CDR2 FYNNEI. CDR3 coding DNA: TGTGCCCTTGGCACAGATAGTGACTATGGCTACACCTTC. This translates into CALGTDSDYGYTF.

This clone was detected only once. The chain employs TRBV6-2 or TRBV6-3 and TRBJ2-3, with TRBD2 identical over 8 bases. The germline CDR1 and CDR2 sequences are MNHEY and SVGEGT. After removal of 4 bases from V and 2 bases from J, the junction contained 8 bases not matched to a gene. CDR3 length: 16 residues. Here the CDR3 DNA reads TGTGCCAGCAGTTCTGAGGCGGGGGGAGACACAGATACGCAGTATTTT. Protein product: CASSSEAGGDTDTQYF.

Only one count was recorded for this clone. CDR3 sequence reads: CASSLVAGGDYNEQFF. The CDR3 DNA is TGCGCCAGCAGCTTAGTAGCGGGAGGGGACTACAATGAGCAGTTCTTC. J is TRBJ2-1 and V is TRBV5-1, with TRBD2 matching 11 bases. The germline V gene encodes CDR1 SGHRS and CDR2 YFSETQ. The CDR3 is 16 amino acids. The V gene end was trimmed by 2 bases and the J gene end by 3 bases; junction bases not matched to a gene: 4.

This clone has just one count. The chain recombines TRBV19 with TRBJ1-1; 7 nucleotides match TRBD1. Germline V lookup: CDR1 LNHDA, CDR2 SQIVND (reference sequence). The CDR3 is 14 residues long. Germline trimming cut 7 bases from V and 6 bases from J; bases unmatched to any gene: 11. This chain's CDR3 is CASIPARTGPEAFF. The CDR3 bases are TGTGCCAGTATCCCCGCGAGGACAGGCCCTGAAGCTTTCTTT.

This clone appeared once. The gene calls are TRBV6-5 and TRBJ1-1, with no clear D. There are 15 residues in the CDR3. V shed 3 bases and J shed 1 base, with 12 bases lying between them. CDR1 and CDR2 from the germline V gene are MNHEY and SVGAGI. The CDR3 DNA reads TGTGCCAGCAGTTATCGGGAGCCGGGGAACACTGAAGCTTTCTTT. Encoded protein: CASSYREPGNTEAFF.

V usage is TRBV28 and J usage is TRBJ1-6; 8 positions match TRBD1. Germline CDR1 MDHEN, CDR2 SYDVKM. The ends lost 6 bases at V and 0 bases at J; junction bases unmatched: 16. The CDR3 consists of 20 residues. CDR3 sequence reads: CASRRRTGTGSSSYNSPLHF. Here the CDR3 DNA reads TGTGCCAGCAGAAGACGAACCGGGACAGGTTCGAGCTCCTATAATTCACCCCTCCACTTT.

The chain recombines TRBV19 with TRBJ2-1; perhaps TRBD2 as D (6 bases). The V gene lost 5 bases and the J gene lost 7 bases, with 12 bases spanning the gap. The CDR3 is 13 residues long. The germline gives CDR1 LNHDA, CDR2 SQIVND (reference sequence). The CDR3 is CASSGTPPNEQFF. As DNA, the CDR3 is TGTGCCAGTAGTGGGACTCCCCCAAATGAGCAGTTCTTC. The whole variable domain, remainder taken from reference TRBV19 and TRBJ2-1, is DGGITQSPKYLFRKEGQNVTLSCEQNLNHDAMYWYRQDPGQGLRLIYYSQIVNDFQKGDIAEGYSVSREKKESFPLTVTSAQKNPTAFYLCASSGTPPNEQFFGPGTRLTVL.